These T cell receptor beta chains were read from a single sample in a study of spatial heterogeneity in lung cancer. One entry per CDR3 protein, called by TCRdb with MiXCR from the 5' RACE reads. The sample includes around 40,000 distinct CDR3 sequences, 5.2% of them seen just once. Material: PBMCs, obtained at surgery. These TCRs come from a female donor with early-stage non-small cell lung cancer. Both conserved end residues are trimmed from each CDR3. The D gene is left open where the match is weak.

>NA|TRBV7-8|15
ASSPSGSGRRSETQY
>NA|TRBV30|12
AWSAGTSHEKLF
>NA|TRBV20-1|13
SARAQGINTGELF
>NA|TRBV6-5|13
ASSTRTVGPDTQY
>TRBD1|TRBV20-1|10
SGEDRSYGYT
>NA|TRBV7-2|12
ASSPPGRWYGYT
>TRBD2|TRBV5-1|15
ASSLAVTSGLDNEQF
>NA|TRBV6-1|12
ASSVSTQADTQY
>TRBD1|TRBV28|11
ASTTLPTGTLF
>TRBD2|TRBV12-3/TRBV12-4|12
ASSLAGLAYEQY
>NA|TRBV29-1|12
SVEPGSSTDTQY
>NA|TRBV2|11
ASSDVPGDEQY
>NA|TRBV29-1|9
SVAGAGELF
>NA|TRBV7-2|13
ASSLAAAGTDTQY
>NA|TRBV18|14
ASSPPWTPDDDGYT
>NA|TRBV28|13
ASSLRAANNYEQY
>TRBD1|TRBV5-1|12
ASSLGTGGYEQY
>NA|TRBV5-1|13
ASSSGTTEQETQY
>TRBD1|TRBV2|12
ASSEDRGRQPQH
>NA|TRBV6-2/TRBV6-3|15
ASSYRTSGPMNTEAF
>TRBD2|TRBV3-1|14
ASSPGLAGGSHTQY
>TRBD2|TRBV12-3/TRBV12-4|15
ASSFPPGLAATDTQY
>NA|TRBV5-5|13
ASSLVTGTKNIQY